The sample holds many counts of the clone carrying this TCR beta chain. This sample stems from a study of T-cell reconstitution after alpha-beta-depleted transplantation in children. The TCRbeta library incorporated unique molecular identifiers. Using its own MiXCR run on the PCR reads, TCRdb lists one record per CDR3 protein. The data hold some 240,000 distinct CDR3 sequences, with 12% observed a single time. The ends were cut back, 5 bases at V and 9 bases at J, with 23 bases in the middle. There are 16 residues in the CDR3. This TCR derives from a human donor who donated a stem cell graft to a child with acute lymphoblastic leukemia. The chain carries TRBV12-3 or TRBV12-4 and TRBJ2-1, with a possible D match to TRBD1 (6 bases). Source: PBMCs from the stem cell graft donor, taken from the stem cell graft. Written as DNA, the CDR3 is TGTGCCAGCAGTCTTCAAGACAGGCTTCCCCGGGGTGAGCAGTTCTTC. This encodes CASSLQDRLPRGEQFF.